This T cell receptor (beta chain) was sequenced during a study of blood T cell repertoires in COVID-19. On the study more broadly: The United States, Italy and Spain supplied acute and convalescent COVID-19 samples. Sample material is recorded as cDNA or gDNA derived from T cells, B-cell-depleted T cells, or PBMCs.

Generated by immunoSEQ multiplex PCR, the TCRdb table keeps only in-frame clones and is missing some. The sample lists a few hundred thousand clones, 70% to 90% occurring once. The CDR3 is made up of 11 amino acids. Per the germline V gene, CDR1 is DFQATT and CDR2 is SNEGSKA (reference sequence). Adults between roughly 18 and 95 years of age took part from more than 20 US areas. Cohorts were assigned according to the clinical history that participants reported. The rearrangement links TRBV20-1 to TRBJ1-1; 7 bases agree with TRBD1. The sample was PBMCs or T cells enriched from blood (not recorded which). The clonotype comes from a woman in her forties or fifties who had recovered from COVID-19. This CDR3 reads CRDAGGTEAFF. The CDR3 DNA reads as TGCAGGGATGCAGGGGGCACTGAAGCTTTCTTT.